The T cell receptor (beta chain) under discussion was sequenced for a study of cytomegalovirus exposure and HLA in healthy donors. Study outcomes and limitations: Most CMV-associated TCR beta chains appeared HLA-restricted in a later analysis.

The PCR had 60 Vbeta and 13 Jbeta primers. Sequenced by immunoSEQ multiplex PCR; TCRdb stores in-frame clones only, minus some. The table for this sample gives about 72,000 clones. A remark on this clone: Its specificity is unknown.

V was trimmed by 5 bases and J by 0 bases, leaving 10 bases between them. The CDR3 length is 14 residues. Germline CDR1 reads MNHEY; CDR2 reads SVGAGI. The receptor was derived from a middle-aged woman in good health and CMV-seropositive. The sample consisted of PBMCs. This rearrangement joins TRBV6-5 to TRBJ1-1; D remains unclear. The CDR3 reads CASSGRTVNTEAFF. CDR3 coding DNA: TGTGCCAGCAGTGGGAGGACCGTGAACACTGAAGCTTTCTTT.